This T cell receptor beta chain was recorded in a study of cytomegalovirus exposure and HLA in healthy donors. Overall study results and limits: Most TCR beta V segments were productive about 90% or about 30% of the time in an earlier analysis. The classifier reportedly diagnosed cytomegalovirus status with high specificity and sensitivity.

The donors, nominally healthy at sampling, likely had unrecorded immune exposures. This clone was counted between two and nine times. Its specificity is not known. Per the germline V gene, CDR1 is KGHSH and CDR2 is LQKENI. The CDR3 runs 12 residues. PCR employed 60 Vbeta and 13 Jbeta primers. Profiled with immunoSEQ multiplex PCR; TCRdb holds only in-frame clones, not every one. This table holds approximately 82,000 clones, around 70% found once. This sequence was found in a woman aged 45 to 65 in good health and CMV-seropositive. The rearrangement joins TRBV18 to TRBJ2-2; 7 nucleotides line up with TRBD1. The sequenced sample consisted of PBMCs. The CDR3 nucleotides read TGTGCATGGACAGGCGACACCGGGGAGCTGTTTTTT. This gives the protein CAWTGDTGELFF.